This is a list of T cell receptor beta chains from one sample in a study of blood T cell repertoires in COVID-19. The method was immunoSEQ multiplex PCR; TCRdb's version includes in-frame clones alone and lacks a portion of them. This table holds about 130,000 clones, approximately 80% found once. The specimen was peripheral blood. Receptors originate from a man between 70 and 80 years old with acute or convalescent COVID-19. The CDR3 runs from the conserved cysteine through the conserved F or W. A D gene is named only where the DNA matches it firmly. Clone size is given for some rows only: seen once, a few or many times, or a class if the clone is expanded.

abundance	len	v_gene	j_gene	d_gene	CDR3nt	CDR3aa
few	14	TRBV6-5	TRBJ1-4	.	TGTGCCAGCAGCCCAGGGGCGTGGGGTGAAAAACTGTTTTTT	CASSPGAWGEKLFF
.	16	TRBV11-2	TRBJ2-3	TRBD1	TGTGCCAGCAGCCCACAGGGGGCAGGTAGCACAGATACGCAGTATTTT	CASSPQGAGSTDTQYF
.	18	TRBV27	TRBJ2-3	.	TGTGCCAGCAGTTTGAGGTGGATAGGCTCTTCTAGCACAGATACGCAGTATTTT	CASSLRWIGSSSTDTQYF
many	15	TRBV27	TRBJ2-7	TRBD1	TGTGCCAGCAGAAGGACAGGGTTCGGCAGCTACGAGCAGTACTTC	CASRRTGFGSYEQYF
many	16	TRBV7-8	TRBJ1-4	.	TGTGCCAGCAGCTTAGGGTTCGGGACAACTAATGAAAAACTGTTTTTT	CASSLGFGTTNEKLFF
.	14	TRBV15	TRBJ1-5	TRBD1	TGTGCCACCAGCAGACAGGGGGCAAATCAGCCCCAGCATTTT	CATSRQGANQPQHF
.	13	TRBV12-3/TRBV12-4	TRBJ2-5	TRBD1	TGTGCCAGCAGCGGAACAGGGGGGGAGACCCAGTACTTC	CASSGTGGETQYF
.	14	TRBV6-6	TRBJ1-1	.	TGTGCCAGCAGCAAAACAGGGTTGAACACTGAAGCTTTCTTT	CASSKTGLNTEAFF
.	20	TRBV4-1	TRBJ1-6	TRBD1	TGCGCCAGCAGCCAAGATTTTTTGGGGACAGGGACGACAAGGAATTCACCCCTCCACTTT	CASSQDFLGTGTTRNSPLHF
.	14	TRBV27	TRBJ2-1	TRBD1	TGTGCCAGCAGTGTAACAGGGGCCTACAATGAGCAGTTCTTC	CASSVTGAYNEQFF
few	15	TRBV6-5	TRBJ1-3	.	TGTGCCAGCAGCAAAACAGTCGCCTCTGGAAACACCATATATTTT	CASSKTVASGNTIYF
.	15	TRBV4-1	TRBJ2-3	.	TGCGCCAGCAGCGTCCGGGACACGTTAACAGATACGCAGTATTTT	CASSVRDTLTDTQYF
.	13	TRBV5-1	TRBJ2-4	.	TGCGCCAGCAGCTTGGATCTCGAAAACATTCAGTACTTC	CASSLDLENIQYF
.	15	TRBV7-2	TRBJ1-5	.	TGTGCCAGCAGCCAGATGGCGGGGAGCAATCAGCCCCAGCATTTT	CASSQMAGSNQPQHF
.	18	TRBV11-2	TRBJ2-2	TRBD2	TGTGCCAGCAGCTCCAGGGGGTTCTGGACTAGCGGGGCCGGGGAGCTGTTTTTT	CASSSRGFWTSGAGELFF
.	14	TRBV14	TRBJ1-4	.	TGTGCCAGCAGCCCGACAGGCCCTAATGAAAAACTGTTTTTT	CASSPTGPNEKLFF
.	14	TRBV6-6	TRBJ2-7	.	TGTGCCAGCAGTTACGCCCGAGGAAGTTACGAGCAGTACTTC	CASSYARGSYEQYF
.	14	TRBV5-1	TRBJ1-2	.	TGCGCCAGCAGCGCCAAAGACCCGGGGGGCGGCTACACCTTC	CASSAKDPGGGYTF
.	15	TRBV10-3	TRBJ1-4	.	TGTGCCATCAGTGAGTCGAACGGGGTCAATGAAAAACTGTTTTTT	CAISESNGVNEKLFF
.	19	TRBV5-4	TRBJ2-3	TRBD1	TGTGCCAGCAGCTTGCGACAGGGACAAACTATAATTTCCACAGATACGCAGTATTTT	CASSLRQGQTIISTDTQYF
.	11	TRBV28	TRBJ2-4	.	TGTGCCACACGAAGGGGAAACATTCAGTACTTC	CATRRGNIQYF
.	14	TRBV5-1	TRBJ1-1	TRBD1	TGCGCCAGCAGCTTTACAACAGGGGGCACTGAAGCTTTCTTT	CASSFTTGGTEAFF
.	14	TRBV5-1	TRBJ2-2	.	TGCGCCAGCAGCTTGGTGGAGGTAGGCGGGGAGCTGTTTTTT	CASSLVEVGGELFF
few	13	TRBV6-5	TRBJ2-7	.	TGTGCCAGCAGTTACCGACGAACAGGGTTTGAGTACTTC	CASSYRRTGFEYF
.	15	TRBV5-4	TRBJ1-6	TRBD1	TGTGCCAGCAGCTTGGGACAGGGGGGAAATTCACCCCTCCACTTT	CASSLGQGGNSPLHF
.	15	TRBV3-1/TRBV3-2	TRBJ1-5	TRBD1	TGTGCCAGCAGCCCGGGACAGGGGATGGGTCAGCCCCAGCATTTT	CASSPGQGMGQPQHF
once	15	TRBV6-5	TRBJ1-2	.	TGTGCCAGCAGTTACTCCCCCACAGGGACCTATGGCTACACCTTC	CASSYSPTGTYGYTF
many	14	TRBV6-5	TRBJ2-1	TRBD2	TGTGCCAGCAGTTCGCCGGGGGGGAGTAGTGAGCAGTTCTTC	CASSSPGGSSEQFF
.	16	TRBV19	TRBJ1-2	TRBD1	TGTGCCAGTAGTATAGGGACAGGGCCTACCGGCTATGGCTACACCTTC	CASSIGTGPTGYGYTF
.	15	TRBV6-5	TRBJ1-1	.	TGTGCCAGCAGTTACTCTAGACAGGCGAACACTGAAGCTTTCTTT	CASSYSRQANTEAFF
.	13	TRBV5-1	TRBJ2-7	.	TGCGCCAGCAGCTTGGAGGCGGGGACCGAGCAGTACTTC	CASSLEAGTEQYF
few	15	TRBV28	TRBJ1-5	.	TGTGCCAGCAGCAAAGCGCAGGGCAGCAATCAGCCCCAGCATTTT	CASSKAQGSNQPQHF
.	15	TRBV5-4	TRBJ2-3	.	TGTGCCAGCAGCTTGGAAGGGGGGGGTCCAGATACGCAGTATTTT	CASSLEGGGPDTQYF